Each of the 4 T cell receptor beta chains below was sequenced from the same sample in a study of cytomegalovirus exposure and HLA in healthy donors. Vbeta (60) and Jbeta (13) primers were used in the PCR. Generated by immunoSEQ multiplex PCR, the TCRdb table keeps only in-frame clones and is missing some. The sample has tens of thousands of clones; approximately 83% are singletons. Sequenced input: PBMCs. These receptors were obtained from a middle-aged man in good health and CMV-seronegative.

There are many counts of this clone. The chain carries TRBV4-1 and TRBJ1-2; D not resolved. CDR3 length: 18 residues. CDR1 and CDR2 from the germline V gene are MGHRA and YSYEKL. The ends were cut back, 1 base at V and 1 base at J, with 19 bases in the middle. The CDR3 loop reads CASSQVDFLPPLNYGYTF. In DNA, the CDR3 is TGCGCCAGCAGCCAAGTGGACTTTCTACCCCCTCTTAACTATGGCTACACCTTC.

The rearrangement links TRBV9 to TRBJ1-1; 10 bases map to TRBD1. The germline gives CDR1 SGDLS, CDR2 YYNGEE. There are 14 residues in the CDR3. V shed 4 bases and J 5 bases; nucleotides not matched to a gene: 5. The CDR3 DNA follows: TGTGCCAGCAGCCCCTGGACAGGGGGGACTGAAGCTTTCTTT. Protein product: CASSPWTGGTEAFF.

The chain has TRBV7-3 and TRBJ2-1, with 11 nucleotides matching TRBD2. From germline, CDR1 is SGHTA and CDR2 FQGTGA. CDR3 length: 18 residues. The J segment lost 7 bases and the V segment lost 5 bases, leaving 16 bases of the junction unmatched. CDR3 protein: CASSIIPGLAAPGNEQFF. CDR3 DNA: TGTGCCAGCAGCATCATCCCGGGACTAGCGGCCCCCGGGAATGAGCAGTTCTTC.

This clone came up once. The chain links TRBV7-3 to TRBJ2-5, with D perhaps matching TRBD2 (6 bases). This CDR3 spans 16 amino acids. Per the germline V gene, CDR1 is SGHTA and CDR2 is FQGTGA. V lost 0 bases and J 5 bases, leaving 16 bases between the germline ends. CDR3 bases: TGTGCCAGCAGCTTAACGGGCGGAGGGGCGGCGGAGACCCAGTACTTC. Translating gives CASSLTGGGAAETQYF.